This TCR beta chain was sequenced in a study of blood T cell repertoires in COVID-19. Across the whole study: Italy, Spain and the United States were the sources of the convalescent and acute COVID-19 samples. The cDNA or gDNA used as material had been derived from T cells, B-cell-depleted T cells, or PBMCs.

Trimming removed 7 bases from V and 1 base from J, with 4 bases in between. The CDR3 covers 12 residues. This clone has a handful of counts. Study processing details: The authors estimated nucleated cell counts from reference gene primer amplification. Profiling relied on immunoSEQ multiplex PCR, and the TCRdb table lists in-frame clones only, not all of them. V, J and clone size derive from that table, while D and trimming were established from the DNA sequence. The table lists about 64,000 clones, more than 60% of them singletons. The chain links TRBV12-3 or TRBV12-4 to TRBJ2-2; D uncertain. This sequence originates from a human donor in a cohort sampled during active COVID-19. The sequenced sample consisted of peripheral blood. The CDR3 is CASTRNTGELFF. The CDR3 DNA follows: TGTGCCAGCACCAGGAACACCGGGGAGCTGTTTTTT.